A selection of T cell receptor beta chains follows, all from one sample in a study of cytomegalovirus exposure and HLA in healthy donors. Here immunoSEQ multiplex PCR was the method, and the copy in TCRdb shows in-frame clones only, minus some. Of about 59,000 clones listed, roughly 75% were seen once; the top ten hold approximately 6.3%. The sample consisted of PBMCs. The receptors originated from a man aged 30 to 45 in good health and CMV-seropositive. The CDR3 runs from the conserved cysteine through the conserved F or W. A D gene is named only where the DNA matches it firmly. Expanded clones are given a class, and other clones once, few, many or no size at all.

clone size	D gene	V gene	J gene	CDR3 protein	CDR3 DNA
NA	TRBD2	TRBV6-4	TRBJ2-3	CASSEQRGGPDTQYF	TGTGCCAGCAGTGAACAGCGGGGGGGCCCCGATACGCAGTATTTT
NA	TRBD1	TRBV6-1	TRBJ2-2	CASQRTGAGELFF	TGTGCCAGCCAAAGGACAGGGGCCGGGGAGCTGTTTTTT
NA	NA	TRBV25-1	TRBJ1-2	CASSRGLSGYTF	TGTGCCAGTTCAAGGGGATTATCCGGCTACACCTTC
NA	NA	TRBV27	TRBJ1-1	CASSPDSRVSVTEAFF	TGTGCCAGCAGTCCCGATTCACGGGTATCGGTCACTGAAGCTTTCTTT
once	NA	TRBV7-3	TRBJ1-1	CASSPRGMAEAFF	TGTGCCAGCAGCCCACGGGGAATGGCTGAAGCTTTCTTT
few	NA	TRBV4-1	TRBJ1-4	CASSQGQAGEKLFF	TGCGCCAGCAGCCAAGGGCAGGCGGGTGAAAAACTGTTTTTT
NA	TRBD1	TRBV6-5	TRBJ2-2	CASSPGTGRSGELFF	TGTGCCAGCAGTCCCGGGACAGGGCGATCCGGGGAGCTGTTTTTT
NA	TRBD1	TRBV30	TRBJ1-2	CAWSQGAARAYTF	TGTGCCTGGAGTCAGGGGGCTGCTCGTGCCTACACCTTC
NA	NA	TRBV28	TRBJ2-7	CASVPSGHPYEQYF	TGTGCCAGCGTACCCTCGGGACACCCCTACGAGCAGTACTTC
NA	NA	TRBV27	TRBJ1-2	CASSFQGIANYGYTF	TGTGCCAGCAGTTTTCAGGGGATAGCTAACTATGGCTACACCTTC
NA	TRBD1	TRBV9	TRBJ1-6	CASSVGGQGETPLHF	TGTGCCAGCAGCGTAGGAGGACAGGGAGAGACACCCCTCCACTTT
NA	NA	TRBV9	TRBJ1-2	CASSVGGGGYTF	TGTGCCAGCAGCGTAGGGGGGGGTGGCTACACCTTC
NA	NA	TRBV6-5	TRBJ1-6	CASSYKLRYNSPLHF	TGTGCCAGCAGTTACAAACTGAGATATAATTCACCCCTCCACTTT
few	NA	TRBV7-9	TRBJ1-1	CASSPWTALNTEAFF	TGTGCCAGCAGCCCGTGGACAGCCTTGAACACTGAAGCTTTCTTT
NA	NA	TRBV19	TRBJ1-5	CASSIDDSSNQPQHF	TGTGCCAGTAGTATTGACGACAGTAGCAATCAGCCCCAGCATTTT
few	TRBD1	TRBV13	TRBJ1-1	CASSFYDRAATEAFF	TGTGCCAGCAGCTTTTATGACAGGGCAGCAACTGAAGCTTTCTTT
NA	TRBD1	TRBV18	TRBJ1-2	CASSPQQGGGYTF	TGTGCCAGCTCACCGCAACAGGGGGGTGGCTACACCTTC
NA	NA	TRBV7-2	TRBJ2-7	CASSLGQVYEQYF	TGTGCCAGCAGCTTAGGACAGGTTTACGAGCAGTACTTC
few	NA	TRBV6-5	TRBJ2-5	CASSFSGRLEYF	TGTGCCAGCAGTTTCAGTGGCCGTTTGGAGTACTTC
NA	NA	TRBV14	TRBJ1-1	CASSPPGTLNTEAFF	TGTGCCAGCAGCCCCCCCGGGACTTTGAACACTGAAGCTTTCTTT
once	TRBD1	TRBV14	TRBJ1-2	CASRLSGGYGYTF	TGTGCCAGCAGACTTTCAGGGGGCTATGGCTACACCTTC
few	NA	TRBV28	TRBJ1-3	CATSGVNGNTIYF	TGTGCCACCTCAGGGGTAAATGGAAACACCATATATTTT
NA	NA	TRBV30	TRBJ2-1	CAWSRVGYNEQFF	TGTGCCTGGAGCAGGGTGGGTTACAATGAGCAGTTCTTC
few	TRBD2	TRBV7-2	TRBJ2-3	CASSAGVADTQYF	TGTGCCAGCAGTGCGGGGGTAGCAGATACGCAGTATTTT
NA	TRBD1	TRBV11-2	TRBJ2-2	CASRRRDRDDGELFF	TGTGCCAGCAGGCGTCGGGACAGGGACGACGGGGAGCTGTTTTTT
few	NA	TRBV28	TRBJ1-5	CASSNQALRGRNQPQHF	TGTGCCAGCAGCAATCAGGCCCTCAGGGGTCGCAATCAGCCCCAGCATTTT
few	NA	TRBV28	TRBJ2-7	CASSLSNSYEQYF	TGTGCCAGCAGTTTGTCCAACTCCTACGAGCAGTACTTC
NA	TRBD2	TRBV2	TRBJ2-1	CASTGTSGGGRSYNEQFF	TGTGCCAGCACTGGGACTAGCGGGGGGGGGCGCTCCTACAATGAGCAGTTCTTC
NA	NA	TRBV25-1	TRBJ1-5	CASSGHGNQPQHF	TGTGCCAGCAGTGGGCACGGGAATCAGCCTCAGCATTTT
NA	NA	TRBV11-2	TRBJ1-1	CASSLDRTRSAFF	TGTGCCAGCAGCTTAGACCGGACTAGGTCGGCTTTCTTT
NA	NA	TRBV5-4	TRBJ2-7	CASNLIGAEQYF	TGTGCCAGCAACCTGATAGGGGCCGAGCAGTACTTC
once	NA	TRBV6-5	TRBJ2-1	CASSYSRRQGRDEQFF	TGTGCCAGCAGTTACTCGAGGAGGCAAGGTCGCGATGAGCAGTTCTTC
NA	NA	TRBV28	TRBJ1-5	CASSSPVGPNQPQHF	TGTGCCAGCAGTTCCCCAGTGGGCCCCAATCAGCCCCAGCATTTT
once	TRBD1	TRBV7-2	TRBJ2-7	CASSPRTGIHEQYF	TGTGCCAGCAGCCCTAGGACAGGAATCCACGAGCAGTACTTC
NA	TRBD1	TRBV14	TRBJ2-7	CASSHPGTGPYEQYF	TGTGCCAGCAGCCATCCCGGGACAGGCCCCTACGAGCAGTACTTC